The source of this T cell receptor (beta chain) is a study of low-dose radiotherapy and immunotherapy resistance in tumors. Background on the study: Every six weeks patients received intravenous ipilimumab 1 mg/kg, and every two weeks they received intravenous nivolumab 240 mg. Cyclophosphamide went in intravenously at 200 mg/m2 every two weeks, one day before radiation and immunotherapy.

cDNA synthesis used a TRAV/TRBV-specific primer set for both chains. With a V-primer adapter and a constant-region primer, TCRs were amplified for roughly 18 PCR cycles. One entry per CDR3 protein results from TCRdb running MiXCR on the reads. The repertoire has about 39,000 distinct CDR3 sequences, 30% to 35% of them found once; the top ten carry less than 4%. As to time point: before trial treatment. As their treatment, donors received nivolumab, ipilimumab, aspirin, low-dose cyclophosphamide and low-dose radiotherapy. CDR3 size: 12 residues. Trimming removed 3 bases from V and 7 bases from J, with 6 bases in between. From germline, CDR1 is SGHTA and CDR2 FQGNSA. This clonotype came up many times.

The J gene is TRBJ2-2, the V gene TRBV7-2, with D unresolved. Sequencing was performed on PBMCs, taken before treatment. The source is a male donor with gallbladder cancer. The CDR3 coding sequence is TGTGCCAGCAGCTTTGGGTTCGGGGAGCTGTTTTTT. Translated: CASSFGFGELFF.